This T cell receptor beta chain originates from a study of blood T cell repertoires in COVID-19. Study information: Both acute and convalescent COVID-19 samples were obtained from the United States, Italy and Spain. PBMCs, B-cell-depleted T cells, or T cells were the source of the cDNA or gDNA that made up the material.

J gave up 5 bases and V 2 bases, and 5 bases lay outside the gene matches. Germline CDR1 is SGHNT and CDR2 is YYREEE (reference sequence). The CDR3 has 15 residues. As originally analysed: The assay estimated nucleated cells by amplifying reference gene primers. Sequencing was performed with immunoSEQ multiplex PCR; in TCRdb, only in-frame clones are kept and a portion is missing. D and trimming were read from the DNA, whereas the V and J calls and clone size are those reported in that table. The profile shows 150,000 or so clones, 82% of them singletons. This clone has a single count. The sample was peripheral blood. This sequence was found in a woman in her sixties or seventies with acute or convalescent COVID-19. The rearrangement joins TRBV5-4 to TRBJ2-7; 12 bases agree with TRBD2. The CDR3 bases are TGTGCCAGCAGCTTCCCTAGCGGGGGGGCGGACGAGCAGTACTTC. It encodes CASSFPSGGADEQYF.